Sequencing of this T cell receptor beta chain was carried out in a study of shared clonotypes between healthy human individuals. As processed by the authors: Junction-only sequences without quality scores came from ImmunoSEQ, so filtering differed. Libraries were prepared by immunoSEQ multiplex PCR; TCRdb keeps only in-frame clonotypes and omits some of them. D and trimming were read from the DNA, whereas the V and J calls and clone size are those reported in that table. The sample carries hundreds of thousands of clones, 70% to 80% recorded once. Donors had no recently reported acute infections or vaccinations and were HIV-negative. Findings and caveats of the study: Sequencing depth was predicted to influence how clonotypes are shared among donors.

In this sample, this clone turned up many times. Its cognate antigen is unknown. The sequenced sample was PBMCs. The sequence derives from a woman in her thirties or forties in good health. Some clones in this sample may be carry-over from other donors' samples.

CDR3 sequence (DNA): TGTGCCAGCAGTGACTCGGACAACAATGAGCAGTTCTTC. Its translation is CASSDSDNNEQFF. This chain uses TRBV6-4 with TRBJ2-1, with TRBD1 as a possible D gene (5 bases). CDR3 length: 13 amino acids. Per the germline V gene, CDR1 is MRHNA and CDR2 is SNTAGT. With 0 bases removed from V and 5 bases from J, the gap between germline ends came to 5 bases.